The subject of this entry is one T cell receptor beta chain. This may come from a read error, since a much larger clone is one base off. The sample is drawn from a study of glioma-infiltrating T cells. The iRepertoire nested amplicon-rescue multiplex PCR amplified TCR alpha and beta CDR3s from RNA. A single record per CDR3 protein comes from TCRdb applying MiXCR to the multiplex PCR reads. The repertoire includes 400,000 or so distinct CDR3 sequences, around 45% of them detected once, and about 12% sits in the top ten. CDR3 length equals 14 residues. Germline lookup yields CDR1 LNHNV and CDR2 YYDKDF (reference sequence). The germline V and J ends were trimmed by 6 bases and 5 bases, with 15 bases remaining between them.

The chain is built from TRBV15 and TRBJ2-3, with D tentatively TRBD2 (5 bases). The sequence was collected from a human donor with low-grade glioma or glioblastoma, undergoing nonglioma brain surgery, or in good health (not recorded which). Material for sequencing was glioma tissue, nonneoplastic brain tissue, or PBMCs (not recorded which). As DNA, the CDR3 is TGTGCCACCAGACCCTTGGGAGTAAAAGATACGCAGTATTTT. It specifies CATRPLGVKDTQYF.